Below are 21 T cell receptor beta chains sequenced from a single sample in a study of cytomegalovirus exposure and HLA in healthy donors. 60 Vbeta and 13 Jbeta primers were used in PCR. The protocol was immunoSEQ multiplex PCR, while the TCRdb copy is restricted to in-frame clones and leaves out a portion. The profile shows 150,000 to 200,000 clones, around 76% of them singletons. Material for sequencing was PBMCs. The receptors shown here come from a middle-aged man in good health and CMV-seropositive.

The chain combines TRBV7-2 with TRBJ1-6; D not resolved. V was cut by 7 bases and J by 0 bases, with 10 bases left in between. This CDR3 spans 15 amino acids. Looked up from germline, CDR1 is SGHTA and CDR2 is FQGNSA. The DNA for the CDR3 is TGTGCCAGCAACTACAAGAGCTCCTATAATTCACCCCTCCACTTT. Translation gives CASNYKSSYNSPLHF.

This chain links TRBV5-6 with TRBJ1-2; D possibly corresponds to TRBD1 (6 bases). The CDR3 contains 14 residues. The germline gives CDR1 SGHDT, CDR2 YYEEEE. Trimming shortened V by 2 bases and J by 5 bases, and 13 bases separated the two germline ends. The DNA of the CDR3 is TGTGCCAGCAGCTTTTACAGGGCGCTTTATGGCTACACCTTC. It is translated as CASSFYRALYGYTF.

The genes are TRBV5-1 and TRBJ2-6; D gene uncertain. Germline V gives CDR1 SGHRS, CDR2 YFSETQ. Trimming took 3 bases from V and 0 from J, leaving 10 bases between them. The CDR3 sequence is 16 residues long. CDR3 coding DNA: TGCGCCAGCAGCTATTACAGCTACTCTGGGGCCAACGTCCTGACTTTC. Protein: CASSYYSYSGANVLTF. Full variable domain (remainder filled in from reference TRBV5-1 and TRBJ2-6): KAGVTQTPRYLIKTRGQQVTLSCSPISGHRSVSWYQQTPGQGLQFLFEYFSETQRNKGNFPGRFSGRQFSNSRSEMNVSTLELGDSALYLCASSYYSYSGANVLTFGAGSRLTVL.

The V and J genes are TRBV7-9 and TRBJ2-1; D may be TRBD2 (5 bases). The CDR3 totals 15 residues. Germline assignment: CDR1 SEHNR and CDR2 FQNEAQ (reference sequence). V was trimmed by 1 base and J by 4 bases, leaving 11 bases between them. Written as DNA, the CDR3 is TGTGCCAGCAGCTTAGAGGGAAGGGAGTACAATGAGCAGTTCTTC. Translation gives CASSLEGREYNEQFF.

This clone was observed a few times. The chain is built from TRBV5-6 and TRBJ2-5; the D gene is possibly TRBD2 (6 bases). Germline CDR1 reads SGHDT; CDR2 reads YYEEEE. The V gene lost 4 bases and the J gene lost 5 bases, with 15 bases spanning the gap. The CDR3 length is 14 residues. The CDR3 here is CASSTGTLRETQYF. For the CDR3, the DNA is TGTGCCAGCAGCACCGGGACTCTACGGGAGACCCAGTACTTC.

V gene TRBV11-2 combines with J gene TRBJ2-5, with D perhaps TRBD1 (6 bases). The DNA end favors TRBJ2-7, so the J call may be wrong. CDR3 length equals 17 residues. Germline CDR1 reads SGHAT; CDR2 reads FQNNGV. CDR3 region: CASSLVRRGHLYYEQYF. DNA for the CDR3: TGTGCCAGCAGCTTAGTCCGCAGGGGACACTTATACTACGAGCAGTACTTC.

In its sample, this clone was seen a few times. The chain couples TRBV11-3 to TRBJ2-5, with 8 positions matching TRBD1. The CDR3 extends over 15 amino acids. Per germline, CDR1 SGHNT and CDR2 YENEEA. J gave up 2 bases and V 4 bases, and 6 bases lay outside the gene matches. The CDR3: CASSSRGPGQETQYF. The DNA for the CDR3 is TGTGCCAGCAGCTCCAGGGGGCCGGGTCAAGAGACCCAGTACTTC.

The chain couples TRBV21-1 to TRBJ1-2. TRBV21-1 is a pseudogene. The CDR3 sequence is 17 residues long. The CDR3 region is CASSARDSRAANYGYTF. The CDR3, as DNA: TGTGCCAGCAGCGCCCGGGACTCCCGCGCGGCTAACTATGGCTACACCTTC.

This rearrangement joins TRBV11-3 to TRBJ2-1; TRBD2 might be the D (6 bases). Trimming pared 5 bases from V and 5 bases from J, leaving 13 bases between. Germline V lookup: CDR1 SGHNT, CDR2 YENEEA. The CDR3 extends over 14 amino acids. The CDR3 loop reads CASSEGGDHNEQFF. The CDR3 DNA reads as TGTGCCAGCAGCGAAGGAGGGGACCACAATGAGCAGTTCTTC.

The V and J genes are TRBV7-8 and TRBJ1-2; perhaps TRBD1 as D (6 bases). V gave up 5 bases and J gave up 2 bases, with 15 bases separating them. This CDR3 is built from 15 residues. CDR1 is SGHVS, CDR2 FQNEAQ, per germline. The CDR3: CASSLTLDRNYGYTF. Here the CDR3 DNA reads TGTGCCAGCAGCCTAACATTGGACAGAAACTATGGCTACACCTTC.

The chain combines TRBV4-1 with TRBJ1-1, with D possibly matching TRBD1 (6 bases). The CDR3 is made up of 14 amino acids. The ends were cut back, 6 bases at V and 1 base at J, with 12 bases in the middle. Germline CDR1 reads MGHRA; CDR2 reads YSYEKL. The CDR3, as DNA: TGCGCCAGCAGTTGGGACACCTCGAACACTGAAGCTTTCTTT. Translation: CASSWDTSNTEAFF.

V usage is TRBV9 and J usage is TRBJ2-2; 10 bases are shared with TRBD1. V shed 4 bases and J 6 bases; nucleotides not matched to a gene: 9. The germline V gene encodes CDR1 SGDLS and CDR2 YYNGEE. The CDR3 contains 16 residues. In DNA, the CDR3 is TGTGCCAGCAGCTCCCGGGACAGGGGAATCGCCGGGGAGCTGTTTTTT. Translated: CASSSRDRGIAGELFF. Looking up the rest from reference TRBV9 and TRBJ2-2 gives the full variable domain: DSGVTQTPKHLITATGQRVTLRCSPRSGDLSVYWYQQSLDQGLQFLIQYYNGEERAKGNILERFSAQQFPDLHSELNLSSLELGDSALYFCASSSRDRGIAGELFFGEGSRLTVL.

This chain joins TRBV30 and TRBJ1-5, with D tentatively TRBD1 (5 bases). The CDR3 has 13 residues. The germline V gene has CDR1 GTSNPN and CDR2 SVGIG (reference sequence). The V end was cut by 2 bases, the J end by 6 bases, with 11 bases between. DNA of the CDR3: TGTGCCTGGAGTAAAGGGGTCGGTCAGCCCCAGCATTTT. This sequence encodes CAWSKGVGQPQHF.

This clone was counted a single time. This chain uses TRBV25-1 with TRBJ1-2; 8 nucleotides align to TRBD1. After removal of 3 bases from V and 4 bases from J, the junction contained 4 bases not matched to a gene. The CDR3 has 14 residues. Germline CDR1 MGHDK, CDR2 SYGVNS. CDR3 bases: TGTGCCAGCAGTGAGCCTGGACAGGGCTATGGCTACACCTTC. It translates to CASSEPGQGYGYTF.

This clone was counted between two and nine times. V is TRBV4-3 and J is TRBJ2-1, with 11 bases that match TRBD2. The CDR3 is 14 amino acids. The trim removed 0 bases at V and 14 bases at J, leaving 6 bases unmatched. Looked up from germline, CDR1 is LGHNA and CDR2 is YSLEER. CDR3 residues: CASSQDPLAGGKFF. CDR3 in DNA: TGCGCCAGCAGCCAAGATCCCCTAGCGGGGGGAAAGTTCTTC.

CDR3: CASSRDRETQYF. The CDR3 DNA follows: TGTGCCAGCAGCCGGGACAGAGAGACCCAGTACTTC. The chain is built from TRBV7-9 and TRBJ2-5; 7 nucleotides agree with TRBD1. This CDR3 spans 12 amino acids. Trimming at V came to 5 bases and at J to 4 bases, leaving 1 base not matched to a gene. Germline-derived CDR1 and CDR2 are SEHNR and FQNEAQ (reference sequence).

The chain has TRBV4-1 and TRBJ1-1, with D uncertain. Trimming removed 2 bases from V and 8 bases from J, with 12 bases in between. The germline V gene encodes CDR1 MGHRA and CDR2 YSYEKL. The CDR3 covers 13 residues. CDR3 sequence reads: CASSQPGGLEAFF. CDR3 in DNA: TGCGCCAGCAGCCAACCGGGCGGACTCGAAGCTTTCTTT.

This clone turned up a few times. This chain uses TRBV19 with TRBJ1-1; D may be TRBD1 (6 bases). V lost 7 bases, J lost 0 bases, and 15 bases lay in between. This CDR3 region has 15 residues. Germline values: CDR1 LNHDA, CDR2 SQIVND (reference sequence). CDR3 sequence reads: CASTERTDMNTEAFF. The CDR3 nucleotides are TGTGCCAGTACCGAACGGACAGACATGAACACTGAAGCTTTCTTT.

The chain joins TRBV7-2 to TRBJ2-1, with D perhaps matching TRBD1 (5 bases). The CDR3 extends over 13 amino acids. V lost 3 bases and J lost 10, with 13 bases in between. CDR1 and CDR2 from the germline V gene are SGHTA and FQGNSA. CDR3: CASSFLRTTEQFF. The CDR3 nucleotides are TGTGCCAGCAGCTTTCTCCGGACAACCGAGCAGTTCTTC.

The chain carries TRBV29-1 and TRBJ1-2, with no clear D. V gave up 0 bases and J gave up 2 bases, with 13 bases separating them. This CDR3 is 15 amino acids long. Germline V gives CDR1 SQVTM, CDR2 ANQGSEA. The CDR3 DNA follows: TGCAGCGTTGAAGATCAGAACACCCAAAACTATGGCTACACCTTC. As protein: CSVEDQNTQNYGYTF.

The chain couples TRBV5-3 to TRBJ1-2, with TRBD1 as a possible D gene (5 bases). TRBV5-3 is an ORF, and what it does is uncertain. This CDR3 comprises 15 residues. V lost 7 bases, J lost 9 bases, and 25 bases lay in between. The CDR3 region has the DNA TGTGCCAGACAACCCCCGACTAGCGGGGGTAGGAGCTACACCTTC. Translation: CARQPPTSGGRSYTF.